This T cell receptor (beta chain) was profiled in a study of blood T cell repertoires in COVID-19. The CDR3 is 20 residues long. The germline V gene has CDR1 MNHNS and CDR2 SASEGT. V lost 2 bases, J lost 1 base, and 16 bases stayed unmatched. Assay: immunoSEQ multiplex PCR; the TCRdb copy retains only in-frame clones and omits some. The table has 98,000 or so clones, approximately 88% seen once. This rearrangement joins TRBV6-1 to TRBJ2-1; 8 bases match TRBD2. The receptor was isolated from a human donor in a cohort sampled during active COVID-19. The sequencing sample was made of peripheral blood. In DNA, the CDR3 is TGTGCCAGCAGTGAAATTAGGGGAGGCCTAGCGGGCTCTTCCTACAATGAGCAGTTCTTC. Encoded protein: CASSEIRGGLAGSSYNEQFF.